These 21 T cell receptor beta chains originate from one sample sequenced in a study of CD8 T cells in Susac syndrome. Reverse transcription of about 0.5 to 1 ug RNA was carried out with random hexamers. TCRdb called the immunoSEQ multiplex PCR reads again in MiXCR, with one record for every CDR3 protein. The data show 200,000 to 250,000 distinct CDR3 sequences, with 94% seen just once and 0.15% to 0.2% held by the top ten. The sequenced sample was CD4+ T cells from PBMCs. The receptors were gathered from a human donor with Susac syndrome.

This clonotype was seen just once. The CDR3 DNA follows: TGTGCTAGTGGTTTATCTAGCGGGGGGATGGAGACCCAGTACTTC. Residues: CASGLSSGGMETQYF. The chain joins TRBV12-5 to TRBJ2-5; 11 positions match TRBD2. This CDR3 contains 15 residues. J gave up 5 bases and V 3 bases, and 5 bases lay outside the gene matches. Germline CDR1 is LGHNT and CDR2 is FRNRAP.

This clonotype was found a few times. The rearrangement links TRBV3-1 to TRBJ2-7, with D uncertain. The germline V gene has CDR1 LGHDT and CDR2 YNNKEL (reference sequence). The length of the CDR3 is 12 residues. V lost 3 bases to trimming and J lost 3 bases, with 6 bases between them. The DNA for the CDR3 is TGTGCCAGCAGCCAGGGCAGCTACGAGCAGTACTTC. As protein: CASSQGSYEQYF.

The rearrangement joins TRBV19 to TRBJ1-4; D call uncertain. The CDR3 contains 14 residues. Germline loops: CDR1 LNHDA, CDR2 SQIVND (reference sequence). The V and J ends lost 1 base and 5 bases respectively, with 8 bases between them. The CDR3 loop reads CASSIVGPNEKLFF. Written as DNA, the CDR3 is TGTGCCAGTAGTATAGTCGGACCGAATGAAAAACTGTTTTTT.

This chain joins TRBV25-1 and TRBJ1-6, with D possibly TRBD1 on 5 matching bases. CDR1 is MGHDK, CDR2 SYGVNS, per germline. With 0 bases removed from V and 5 bases from J, the gap between germline ends came to 14 bases. The CDR3 spans 17 residues. The CDR3 DNA follows: TGTGCCAGCAGTGAATATAGGGAGGGGTGGGATAATTCACCCCTCCACTTT. Its translation: CASSEYREGWDNSPLHF.

The V and J genes are TRBV12-3 or TRBV12-4 and TRBJ2-5, with 15 bases fitting TRBD2. The CDR3 extends over 16 amino acids. V lost 5 bases and J lost 3; bases outside the gene matches: 4. The CDR3 region has the DNA TGTGCCAGCAGTCCCGGACTAGCGGGGGGGGAAGAGACCCAGTACTTC. It is translated as CASSPGLAGGEETQYF.

This clonotype occurred once. The rearrangement uses TRBV12-3 or TRBV12-4 and TRBJ1-5, with 8 bases aligning to TRBD1. This CDR3 is 15 amino acids long. Trimming cost V 7 bases and J 5 bases; bases outside gene matches: 10. The CDR3 sequence: CASTTTGVRDQPQHF. As DNA, the CDR3 is TGTGCCAGCACCACGACAGGGGTTAGGGATCAGCCCCAGCATTTT.

The chain has TRBV9 and TRBJ2-1; D is perhaps TRBD1 (6 bases). The germline V gene encodes CDR1 SGDLS and CDR2 YYNGEE. The CDR3 is made up of 14 amino acids. Trimming stripped 1 base from V and 2 bases from J, with 7 bases between. The CDR3 bases are TGTGCCAGCAGCGTAACAGGGACCTACAATGAGCAGTTCTTC. Its protein product is CASSVTGTYNEQFF.

The rearrangement uses TRBV14 and TRBJ2-2, with 11 bases identical to TRBD2. This CDR3 is built from 18 residues. J was trimmed by 5 bases and V by 0 bases; bases with no gene match: 8. Looked up from germline, CDR1 is SGHDN and CDR2 is FVKESK. In DNA, the CDR3 is TGTGCCAGCAGCCAAGAATTGCGGACTAGCGGGCCGACCGGGGAGCTGTTTTTT. The encoded protein is CASSQELRTSGPTGELFF. Supplemented by reference TRBV14 and TRBJ2-2, the full variable domain reads EAGVTQFPSHSVIEKGQTVTLRCDPISGHDNLYWYRRVMGKEIKFLLHFVKESKQDESGMPNNRFLAERTGGTYSTLKVQPAELEDSGVYFCASSQELRTSGPTGELFFGEGSRLTVL.

V gene TRBV30 combines with J gene TRBJ1-2; D remains ambiguous. The CDR3 length is 11 residues. Germline-derived CDR1 and CDR2 are GTSNPN and SVGIG (reference sequence). The germline V and J ends were trimmed by 3 bases and 4 bases, with 6 bases remaining between them. DNA for the CDR3: TGTGCCTGGAGGGGCGGCTATGGCTACACCTTC. Translating it yields CAWRGGYGYTF.

This chain connects TRBV7-8 to TRBJ1-1, with a weak D call TRBD1 (5 bases). The V gene lost 5 bases and the J gene lost 6 bases, with 13 bases spanning the gap. Germline CDR1 is SGHVS and CDR2 is FQNEAQ. The CDR3 spans 13 residues. CDR3 residues: CASSRGAPAEAFF. The CDR3 nucleotides are TGTGCCAGCAGCCGCGGGGCGCCCGCTGAAGCTTTCTTT.

The CDR3 spells CSATPGQGQETQYF. The CDR3 coding sequence is TGCAGTGCAACACCGGGACAGGGCCAAGAGACCCAGTACTTC. This chain joins TRBV20-1 and TRBJ2-5; 9 bases line up with TRBD1. The length of the CDR3 is 14 residues. Germline V gene lookup returns CDR1 DFQATT and CDR2 SNEGSKA (reference sequence). J lost 1 base, V lost 6 bases, and 6 bases had no gene match.

The genes are TRBV7-3 and TRBJ2-1; 14 positions match TRBD2. With V trimmed by 4 bases and J by 8 bases, 4 bases remained unmatched. Germline assignment: CDR1 SGHTA and CDR2 FQGTGA. The CDR3 extends over 15 amino acids. CDR3 region: CASSSGTSGGDEQFF. The CDR3 DNA reads TGTGCCAGCAGCTCCGGGACTAGCGGGGGCGATGAGCAGTTCTTC.

The chain uses TRBV20-1 and TRBJ2-3; no definite D call. The germline V gene encodes CDR1 DFQATT and CDR2 SNEGSKA (reference sequence). Deletions cut 5 bases from V and 0 bases from J, with 18 bases between. This CDR3 region has 16 residues. The chain's CDR3 is CSAPPARAESTDTQYF. The CDR3 nucleotides are TGCAGTGCTCCGCCAGCCCGGGCGGAAAGCACAGATACGCAGTATTTT.

V is TRBV28 and J is TRBJ2-6; the D gene is possibly TRBD2 (6 bases). The CDR3 has 16 amino acids. Germline CDR1 and CDR2: MDHEN and SYDVKM. V was clipped by 3 bases and J by 0 bases, with 9 bases between them. The CDR3 nucleotides read TGTGCCAGCAGTTTTACCGGGGGCTCTGGGGCCAACGTCCTGACTTTC. It is translated as CASSFTGGSGANVLTF.

The V gene is TRBV20-1, the J gene TRBJ2-5, with 10 bases matching TRBD1. The CDR3 covers 14 residues. Per the germline V gene, CDR1 is DFQATT and CDR2 is SNEGSKA (reference sequence). The V segment lost 5 bases and the J segment 2 bases; nucleotides outside the gene matches: 5. CDR3 nucleotides: TGCAGTGCTCCTTGGGACAGGGGACAAGAGACCCAGTACTTC. Protein product: CSAPWDRGQETQYF.

The V and J genes are TRBV20-1 and TRBJ1-6, with TRBD1 matching over 8 bases. Germline V gene lookup returns CDR1 DFQATT and CDR2 SNEGSKA (reference sequence). The CDR3 covers 17 residues. J lost 9 bases, V lost 2 bases, and 15 bases had no gene match. This CDR3 is CSARLSGTGFEGSPLHF. CDR3 nucleotide sequence: TGCAGTGCTAGATTGTCCGGGACAGGTTTTGAAGGTTCACCCCTCCACTTT.

The rearrangement uses TRBV30 and TRBJ1-5; 9 positions match TRBD1. Germline-derived CDR1 and CDR2 are GTSNPN and SVGIG (reference sequence). The CDR3 is 15 amino acids. Losses at the gene ends were 5 bases for V and 2 bases for J; bases not matched to a gene: 7. CDR3 bases: TGTGCCTGGGGGACAGGGAGTGGGGGCAATCAGCCCCAGCATTTT. Amino acids: CAWGTGSGGNQPQHF.

V is TRBV5-6 and J is TRBJ1-2; tentatively, D is TRBD1 (5 bases). V lost 2 bases, J lost 6 bases, and 20 bases lay in between. The CDR3 spans 16 residues. CDR1 and CDR2 (germline): SGHDT, YYEEEE. In nucleotides, the CDR3 is TGTGCCAGCAGCTTCATTTCCGAACAGGCCTCGGATGGCTACACCTTC. Translated, it gives CASSFISEQASDGYTF.

The chain recombines TRBV9 with TRBJ2-1; no clear D gene. The CDR3 is 15 amino acids. V dropped 0 bases and J dropped 1 base, with 8 bases sitting between them. CDR1 and CDR2 from the germline V gene are SGDLS and YYNGEE. The CDR3 loop reads CASSVAAESYNEQFF. The DNA for the CDR3 is TGTGCCAGCAGCGTAGCTGCGGAGTCCTACAATGAGCAGTTCTTC.

This chain links TRBV3-1 with TRBJ1-4; D is uncertain. The V end was cut by 1 base, the J end by 8 bases, with 14 bases between. The CDR3 sequence is 15 residues long. Germline CDR1 reads LGHDT; CDR2 reads YNNKEL (reference sequence). DNA of the CDR3: TGTGCCAGCAGCCAAGTTGTCTGGCTGGGCGAAAAACTGTTTTTT. Amino acids: CASSQVVWLGEKLFF.

CDR3 sequence reads: CASSLNRGSYEQYF. CDR3 nucleotides: TGTGCCAGCAGCTTAAACAGGGGGTCCTACGAGCAGTACTTC. The chain carries TRBV7-2 and TRBJ2-7, with TRBD1 matching 8 bases. V lost 2 bases, J lost 1 base, and 1 base stayed unmatched. This CDR3 has 14 amino acids. Germline V lookup: CDR1 SGHTA, CDR2 FQGNSA.